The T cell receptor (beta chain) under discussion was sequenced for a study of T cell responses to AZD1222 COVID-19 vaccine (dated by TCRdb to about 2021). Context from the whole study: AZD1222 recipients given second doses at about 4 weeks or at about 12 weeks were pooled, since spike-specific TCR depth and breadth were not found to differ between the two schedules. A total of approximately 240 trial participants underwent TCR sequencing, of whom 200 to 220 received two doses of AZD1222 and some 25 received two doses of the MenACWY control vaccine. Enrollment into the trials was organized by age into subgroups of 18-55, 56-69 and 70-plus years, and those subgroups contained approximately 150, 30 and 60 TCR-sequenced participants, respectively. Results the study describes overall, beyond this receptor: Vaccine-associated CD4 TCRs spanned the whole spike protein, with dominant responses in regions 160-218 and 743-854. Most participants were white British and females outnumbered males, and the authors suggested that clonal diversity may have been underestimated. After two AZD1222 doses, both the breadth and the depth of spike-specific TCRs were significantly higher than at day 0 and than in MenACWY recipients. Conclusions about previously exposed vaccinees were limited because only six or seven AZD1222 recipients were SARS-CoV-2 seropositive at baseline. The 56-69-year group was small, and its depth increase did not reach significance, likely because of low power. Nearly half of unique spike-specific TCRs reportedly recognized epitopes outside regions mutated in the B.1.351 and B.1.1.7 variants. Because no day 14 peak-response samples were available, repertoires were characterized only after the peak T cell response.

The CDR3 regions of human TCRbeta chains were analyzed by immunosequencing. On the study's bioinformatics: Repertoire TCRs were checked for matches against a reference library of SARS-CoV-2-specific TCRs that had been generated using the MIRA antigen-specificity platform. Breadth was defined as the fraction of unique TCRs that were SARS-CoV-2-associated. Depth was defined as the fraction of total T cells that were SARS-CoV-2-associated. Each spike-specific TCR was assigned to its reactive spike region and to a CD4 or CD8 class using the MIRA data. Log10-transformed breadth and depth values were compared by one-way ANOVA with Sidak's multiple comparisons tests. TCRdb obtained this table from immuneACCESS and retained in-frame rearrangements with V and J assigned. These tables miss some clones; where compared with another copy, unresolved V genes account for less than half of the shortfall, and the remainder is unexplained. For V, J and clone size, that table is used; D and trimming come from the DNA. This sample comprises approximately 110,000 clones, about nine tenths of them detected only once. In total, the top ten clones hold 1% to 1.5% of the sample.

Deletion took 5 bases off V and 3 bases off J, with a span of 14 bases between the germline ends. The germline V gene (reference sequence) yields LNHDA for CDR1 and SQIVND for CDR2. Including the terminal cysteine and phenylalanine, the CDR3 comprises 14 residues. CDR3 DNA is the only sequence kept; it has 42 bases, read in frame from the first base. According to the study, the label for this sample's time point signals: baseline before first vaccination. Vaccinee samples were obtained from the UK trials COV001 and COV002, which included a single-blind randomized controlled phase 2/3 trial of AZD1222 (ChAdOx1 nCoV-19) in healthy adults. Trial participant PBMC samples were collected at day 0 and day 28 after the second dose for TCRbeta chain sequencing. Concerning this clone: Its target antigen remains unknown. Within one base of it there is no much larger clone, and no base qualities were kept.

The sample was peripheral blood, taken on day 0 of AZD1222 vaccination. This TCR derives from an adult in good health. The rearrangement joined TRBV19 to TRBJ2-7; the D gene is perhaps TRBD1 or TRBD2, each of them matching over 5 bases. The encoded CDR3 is CASSWGSGRYEQYF. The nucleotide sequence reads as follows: TGTGCCAGTAGTTGGGGGAGCGGCCGCTACGAGCAGTACTTC.